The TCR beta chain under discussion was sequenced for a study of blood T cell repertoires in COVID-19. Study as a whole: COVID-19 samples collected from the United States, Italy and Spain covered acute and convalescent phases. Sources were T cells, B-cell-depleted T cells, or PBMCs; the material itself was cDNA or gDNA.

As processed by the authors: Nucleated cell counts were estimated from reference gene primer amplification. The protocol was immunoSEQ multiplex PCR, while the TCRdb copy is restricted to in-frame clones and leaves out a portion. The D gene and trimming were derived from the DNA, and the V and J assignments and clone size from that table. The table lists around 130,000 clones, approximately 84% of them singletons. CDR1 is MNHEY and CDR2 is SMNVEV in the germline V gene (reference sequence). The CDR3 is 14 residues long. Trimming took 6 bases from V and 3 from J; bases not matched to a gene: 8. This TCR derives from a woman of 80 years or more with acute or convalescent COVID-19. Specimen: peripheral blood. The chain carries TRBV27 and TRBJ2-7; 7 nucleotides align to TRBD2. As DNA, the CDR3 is TGTGCCAGCAGGCCAGCGGGGCCGCGCTACGAGCAGTACTTC. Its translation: CASRPAGPRYEQYF.